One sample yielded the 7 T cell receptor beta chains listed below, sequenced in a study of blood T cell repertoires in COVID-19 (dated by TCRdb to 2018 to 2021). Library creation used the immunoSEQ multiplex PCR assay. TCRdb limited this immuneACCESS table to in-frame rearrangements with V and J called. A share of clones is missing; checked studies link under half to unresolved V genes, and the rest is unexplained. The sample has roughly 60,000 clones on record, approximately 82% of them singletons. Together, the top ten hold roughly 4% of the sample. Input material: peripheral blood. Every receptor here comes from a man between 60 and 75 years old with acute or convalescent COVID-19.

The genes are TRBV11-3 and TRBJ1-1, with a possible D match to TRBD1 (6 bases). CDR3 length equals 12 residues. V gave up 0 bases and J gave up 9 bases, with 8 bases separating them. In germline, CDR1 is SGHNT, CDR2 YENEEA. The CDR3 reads CASSLEGQKAFF. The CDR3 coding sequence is TGTGCCAGCAGCTTAGAAGGACAGAAAGCTTTCTTT. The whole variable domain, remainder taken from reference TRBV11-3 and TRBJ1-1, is EAGVVQSPRYKIIEKKQPVAFWCNPISGHNTLYWYLQNLGQGPELLIRYENEEAVDDSQLPKDRFSAERLKGVDSTLKIQPAELGDSAVYLCASSLEGQKAFFGQGTRLTVV.

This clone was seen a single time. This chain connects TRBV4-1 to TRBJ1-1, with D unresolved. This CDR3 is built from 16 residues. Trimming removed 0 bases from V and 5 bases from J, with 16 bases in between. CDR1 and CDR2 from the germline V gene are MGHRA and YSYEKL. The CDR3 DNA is TGCGCCAGCAGCCAAGATTTTGACGAGGTAGTAACTGAAGCTTTCTTT. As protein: CASSQDFDEVVTEAFF.

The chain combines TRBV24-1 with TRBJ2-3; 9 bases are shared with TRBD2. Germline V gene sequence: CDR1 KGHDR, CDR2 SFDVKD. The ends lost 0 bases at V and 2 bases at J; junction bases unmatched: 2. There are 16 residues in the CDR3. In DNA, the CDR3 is TGTGCCACCAGTGATTTGATAGCGGGGGACACAGATACGCAGTATTTT. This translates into CATSDLIAGDTDTQYF.

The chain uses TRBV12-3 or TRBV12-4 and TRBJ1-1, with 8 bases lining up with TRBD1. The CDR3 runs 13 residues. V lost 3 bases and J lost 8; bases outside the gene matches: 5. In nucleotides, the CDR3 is TGTGCCAGCAGTTTGGAGACAGGGGCAGAAGCTTTCTTT. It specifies CASSLETGAEAFF.

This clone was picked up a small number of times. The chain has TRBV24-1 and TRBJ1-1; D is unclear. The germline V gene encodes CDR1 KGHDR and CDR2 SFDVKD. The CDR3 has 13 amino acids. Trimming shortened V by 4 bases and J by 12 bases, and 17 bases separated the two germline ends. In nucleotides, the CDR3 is TGTGCCACCAGTGACCTCACGTCCTCGGAGACTTTCTTT. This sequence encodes CATSDLTSSETFF.

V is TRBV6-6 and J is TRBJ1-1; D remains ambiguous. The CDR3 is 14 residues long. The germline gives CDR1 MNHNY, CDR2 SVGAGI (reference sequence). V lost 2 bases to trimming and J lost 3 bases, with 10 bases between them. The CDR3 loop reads CASSYPPPDTEAFF. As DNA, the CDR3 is TGTGCCAGCAGTTACCCGCCCCCGGACACTGAAGCTTTCTTT.

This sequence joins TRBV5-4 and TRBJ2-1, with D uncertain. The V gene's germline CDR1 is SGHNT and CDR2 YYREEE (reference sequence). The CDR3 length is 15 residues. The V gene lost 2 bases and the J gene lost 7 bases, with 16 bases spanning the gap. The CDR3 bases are TGTGCCAGCAGCTTTAAAAACGGTTACCCAAATGAGCAGTTCTTC. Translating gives CASSFKNGYPNEQFF.